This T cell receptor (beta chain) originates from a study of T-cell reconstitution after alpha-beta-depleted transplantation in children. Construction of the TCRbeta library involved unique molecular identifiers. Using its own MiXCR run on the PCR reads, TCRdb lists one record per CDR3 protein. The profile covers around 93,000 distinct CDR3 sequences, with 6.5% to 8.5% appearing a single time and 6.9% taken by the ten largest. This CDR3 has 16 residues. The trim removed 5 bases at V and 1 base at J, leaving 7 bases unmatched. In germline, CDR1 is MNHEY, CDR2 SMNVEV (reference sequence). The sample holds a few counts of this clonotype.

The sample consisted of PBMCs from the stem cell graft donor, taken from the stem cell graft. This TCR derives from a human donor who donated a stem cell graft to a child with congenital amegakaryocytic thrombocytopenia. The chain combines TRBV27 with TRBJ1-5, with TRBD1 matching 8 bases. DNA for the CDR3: TGTGCCAGCAGTGCTAAACAGGGGGTGAGCAATCAGCCCCAGCATTTT. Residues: CASSAKQGVSNQPQHF.